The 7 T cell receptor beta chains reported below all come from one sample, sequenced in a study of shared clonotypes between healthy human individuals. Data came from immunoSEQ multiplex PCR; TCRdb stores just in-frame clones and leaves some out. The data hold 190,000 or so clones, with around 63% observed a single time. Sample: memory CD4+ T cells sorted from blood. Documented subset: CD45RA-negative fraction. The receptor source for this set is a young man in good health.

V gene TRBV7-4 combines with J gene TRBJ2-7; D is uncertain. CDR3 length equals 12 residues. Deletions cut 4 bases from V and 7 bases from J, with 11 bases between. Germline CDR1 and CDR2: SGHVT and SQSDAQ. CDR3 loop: CASSSTWMEQYF. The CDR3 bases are TGTGCCAGCAGCTCGACCTGGATGGAGCAGTACTTC.

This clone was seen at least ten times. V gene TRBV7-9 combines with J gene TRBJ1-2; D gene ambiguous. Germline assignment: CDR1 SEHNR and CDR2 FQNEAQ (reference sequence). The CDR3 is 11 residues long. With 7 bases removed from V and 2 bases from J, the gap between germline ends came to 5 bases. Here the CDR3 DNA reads TGTGCCAGCAACCGCAACTATGGCTACACCTTC. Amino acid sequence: CASNRNYGYTF.

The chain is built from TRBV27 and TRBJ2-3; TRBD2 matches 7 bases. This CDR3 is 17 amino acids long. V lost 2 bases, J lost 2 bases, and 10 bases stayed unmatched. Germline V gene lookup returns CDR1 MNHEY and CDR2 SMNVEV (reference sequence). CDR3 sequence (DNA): TGTGCCAGCAGTTTAAGATTGCGGGAGCGAGACACAGATACGCAGTATTTT. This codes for CASSLRLRERDTDTQYF.

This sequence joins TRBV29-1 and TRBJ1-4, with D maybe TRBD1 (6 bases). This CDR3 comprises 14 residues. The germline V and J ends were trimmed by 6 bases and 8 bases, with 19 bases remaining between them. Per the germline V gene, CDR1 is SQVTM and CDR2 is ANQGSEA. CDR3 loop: CSVLPGGLGEKLFF. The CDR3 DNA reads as TGCAGCGTACTACCGGGGGGGCTTGGAGAAAAACTGTTTTTT.

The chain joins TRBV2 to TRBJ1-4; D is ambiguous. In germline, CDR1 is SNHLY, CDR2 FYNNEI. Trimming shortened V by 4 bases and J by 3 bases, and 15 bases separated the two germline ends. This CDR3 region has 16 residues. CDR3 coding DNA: TGTGCCAGCAGTGGGAGACCTTCGGTACCTAATGAAAAACTGTTTTTT. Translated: CASSGRPSVPNEKLFF.

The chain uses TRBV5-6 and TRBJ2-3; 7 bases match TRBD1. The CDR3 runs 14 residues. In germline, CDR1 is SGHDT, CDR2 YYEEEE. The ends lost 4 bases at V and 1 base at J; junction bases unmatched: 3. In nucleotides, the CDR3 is TGTGCCAGCAGCCCAGGACAGGGCACAGATACGCAGTATTTT. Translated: CASSPGQGTDTQYF. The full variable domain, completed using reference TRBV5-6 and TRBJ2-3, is DAGVTQSPTHLIKTRGQQVTLRCSPKSGHDTVSWYQQALGQGPQFIFQYYEEEERQRGNFPDRFSGHQFPNYSSELNVNALLLGDSALYLCASSPGQGTDTQYFGPGTRLTVL.

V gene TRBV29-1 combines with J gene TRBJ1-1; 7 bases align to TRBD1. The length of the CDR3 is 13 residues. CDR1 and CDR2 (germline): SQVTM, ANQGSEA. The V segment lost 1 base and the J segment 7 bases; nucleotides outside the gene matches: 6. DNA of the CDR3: TGCAGCGTTGAAGTGACAGGGTTTGGTGAAGCTTTCTTT. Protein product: CSVEVTGFGEAFF.